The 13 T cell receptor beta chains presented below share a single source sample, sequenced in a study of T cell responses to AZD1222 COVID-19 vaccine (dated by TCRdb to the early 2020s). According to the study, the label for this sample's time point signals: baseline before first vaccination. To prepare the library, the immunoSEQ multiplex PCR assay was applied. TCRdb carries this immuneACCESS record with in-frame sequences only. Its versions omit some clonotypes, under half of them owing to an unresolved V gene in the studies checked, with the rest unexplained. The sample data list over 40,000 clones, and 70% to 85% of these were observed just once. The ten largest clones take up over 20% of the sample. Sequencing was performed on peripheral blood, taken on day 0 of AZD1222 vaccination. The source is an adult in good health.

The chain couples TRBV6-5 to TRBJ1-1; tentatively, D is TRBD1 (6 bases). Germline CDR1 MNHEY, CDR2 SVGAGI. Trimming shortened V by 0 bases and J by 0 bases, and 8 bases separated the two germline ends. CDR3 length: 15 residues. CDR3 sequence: CASSYSSGVNTEAFF. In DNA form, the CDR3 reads TGTGCCAGCAGTTACTCGTCAGGGGTGAACACTGAAGCTTTCTTT.

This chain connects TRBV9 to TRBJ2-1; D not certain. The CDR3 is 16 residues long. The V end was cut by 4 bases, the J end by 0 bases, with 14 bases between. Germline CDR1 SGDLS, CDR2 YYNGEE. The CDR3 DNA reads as TGTGCCAGCAGCCTCGGCTCGACGAGCTCCTACAATGAGCAGTTCTTC. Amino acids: CASSLGSTSSYNEQFF.

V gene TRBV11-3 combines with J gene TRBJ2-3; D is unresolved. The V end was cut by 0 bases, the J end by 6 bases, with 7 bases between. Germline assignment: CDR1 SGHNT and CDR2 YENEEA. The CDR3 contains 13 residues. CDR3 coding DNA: TGTGCCAGCAGCTTAGAGGGATCGGATACGCAGTATTTT. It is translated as CASSLEGSDTQYF.

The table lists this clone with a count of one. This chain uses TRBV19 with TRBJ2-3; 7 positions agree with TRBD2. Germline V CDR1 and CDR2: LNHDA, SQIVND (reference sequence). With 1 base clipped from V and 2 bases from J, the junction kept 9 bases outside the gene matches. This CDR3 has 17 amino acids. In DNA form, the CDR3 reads TGTGCCAGTAGTATAGCCCTGGCGGGAGAGATCACAGATACGCAGTATTTT. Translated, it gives CASSIALAGEITDTQYF.

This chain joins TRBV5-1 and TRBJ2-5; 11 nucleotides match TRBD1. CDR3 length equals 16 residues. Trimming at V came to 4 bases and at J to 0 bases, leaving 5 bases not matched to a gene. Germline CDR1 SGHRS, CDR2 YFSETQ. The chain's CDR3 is CASSGGTGGYQETQYF. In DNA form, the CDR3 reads TGCGCCAGCAGCGGTGGGACAGGGGGGTACCAAGAGACCCAGTACTTC. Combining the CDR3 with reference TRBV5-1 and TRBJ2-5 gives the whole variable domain KAGVTQTPRYLIKTRGQQVTLSCSPISGHRSVSWYQQTPGQGLQFLFEYFSETQRNKGNFPGRFSGRQFSNSRSEMNVSTLELGDSALYLCASSGGTGGYQETQYFGPGTRLLVL.

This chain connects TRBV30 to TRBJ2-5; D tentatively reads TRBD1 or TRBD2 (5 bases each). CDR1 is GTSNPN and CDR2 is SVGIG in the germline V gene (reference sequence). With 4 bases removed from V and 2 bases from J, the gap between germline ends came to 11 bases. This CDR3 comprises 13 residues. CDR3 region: CAWTPGTQETQYF. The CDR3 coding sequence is TGTGCCTGGACCCCCGGGACGCAAGAGACCCAGTACTTC.

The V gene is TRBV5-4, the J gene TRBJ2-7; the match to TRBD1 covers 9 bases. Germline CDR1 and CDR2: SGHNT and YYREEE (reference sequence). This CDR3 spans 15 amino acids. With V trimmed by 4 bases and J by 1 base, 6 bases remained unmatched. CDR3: CASSPGTGISYEQYF. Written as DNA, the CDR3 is TGTGCCAGCAGCCCCGGGACAGGGATATCCTACGAGCAGTACTTC.

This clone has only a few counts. In DNA form, the CDR3 reads TGTGCCAGCAGCTCTTCGGGACAGGGGATTTACGAGCAGTACTTC. This encodes CASSSSGQGIYEQYF. The rearrangement uses TRBV7-9 and TRBJ2-7; 10 nucleotides line up with TRBD1. This CDR3 spans 15 amino acids. Germline V gene sequence: CDR1 SEHNR, CDR2 FQNEAQ (reference sequence). V was pared by 4 bases and J by 4 bases, with 7 bases of the junction left unmatched.

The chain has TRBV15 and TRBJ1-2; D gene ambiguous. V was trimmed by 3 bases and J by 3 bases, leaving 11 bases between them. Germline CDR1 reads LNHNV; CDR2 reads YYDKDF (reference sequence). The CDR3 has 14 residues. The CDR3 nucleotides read TGTGCCACCAGCAGGACGACCGGGGACTATGGCTACACCTTC. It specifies CATSRTTGDYGYTF.

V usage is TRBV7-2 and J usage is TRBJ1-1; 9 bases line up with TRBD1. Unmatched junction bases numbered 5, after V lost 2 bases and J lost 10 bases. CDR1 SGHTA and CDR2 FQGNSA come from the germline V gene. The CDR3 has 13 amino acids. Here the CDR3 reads CASSLSGQGAAFF. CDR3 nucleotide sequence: TGTGCCAGCAGCTTATCGGGACAGGGCGCAGCTTTCTTT. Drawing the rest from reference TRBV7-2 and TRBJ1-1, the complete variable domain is GAGVSQSPSNKVTEKGKDVELRCDPISGHTALYWYRQSLGQGLEFLIYFQGNSAPDKSGLPSDRFSAERTGGSVSTLTIQRTQQEDSAVYLCASSLSGQGAAFFGQGTRLTVV.

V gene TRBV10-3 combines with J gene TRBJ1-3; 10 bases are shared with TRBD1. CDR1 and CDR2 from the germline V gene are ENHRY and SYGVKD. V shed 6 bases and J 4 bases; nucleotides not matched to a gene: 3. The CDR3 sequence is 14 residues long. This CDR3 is CAISDRGRGNTIYF. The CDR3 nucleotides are TGTGCCATCAGCGACAGGGGGCGAGGAAACACCATATATTTT.

DNA for the CDR3: TGCAGTGCTAGTTCCCAGGGCGGCGAGACCCAGTACTTC. Its translation: CSASSQGGETQYF. The J gene is TRBJ2-5, the V gene TRBV20-1; tentatively, D is TRBD1 (5 bases). Trimming took 3 bases from V and 5 from J, leaving 13 bases between them. Germline V gene sequence: CDR1 DFQATT, CDR2 SNEGSKA (reference sequence). CDR3 length: 13 amino acids.

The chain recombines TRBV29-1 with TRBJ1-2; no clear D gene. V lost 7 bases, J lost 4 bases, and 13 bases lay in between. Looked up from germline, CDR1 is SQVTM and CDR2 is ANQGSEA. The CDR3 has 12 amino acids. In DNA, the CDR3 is TGCAGCGGAGGGTCGGAGGGCTATGGCTACACCTTC. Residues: CSGGSEGYGYTF.